The 25 T cell receptor beta chains below come from one sample, sequenced in a study of CD8 T cells in ankylosing spondylitis. MiXCR, applied by TCRdb to the 5' RACE reads, yields one record per CDR3 protein. The sample has roughly 250,000 distinct CDR3 sequences, 10% seen once. What was sequenced was blood, either unsorted or a sorted T cell fraction (not recorded which). All receptors derive from a male donor with ankylosing spondylitis or in good health (not recorded which).

This clonotype has at least ten counts. The chain uses TRBV11-2 and TRBJ1-2, with unresolved D. Germline V gene lookup returns CDR1 SGHAT and CDR2 FQNNGV. The CDR3 sequence is 12 residues long. V lost 5 bases and J lost 5, with 9 bases in between. CDR3 nucleotide sequence: TGTGCCAGCAGCCCTCAACCGTATGGCTACACCTTC. This encodes CASSPQPYGYTF.

This clonotype was seen many times. The rearrangement uses TRBV25-1 and TRBJ2-2; TRBD1 might be the D (6 bases). V lost 1 base and J lost 0, with 9 bases in between. Germline CDR1 reads MGHDK; CDR2 reads SYGVNS. CDR3 length: 16 residues. The CDR3 loop reads CASSEFGGANTGELFF. CDR3 bases: TGTGCCAGCAGTGAATTTGGGGGCGCGAACACCGGGGAGCTGTTTTTT.

This clonotype was found many times. The chain employs TRBV20-1 and TRBJ2-7; D is ambiguous. The germline gives CDR1 DFQATT, CDR2 SNEGSKA (reference sequence). V shed 1 base and J shed 1 base, with 11 bases lying between them. CDR3 length: 14 residues. The CDR3 loop reads CSARGPVDSYEQYF. CDR3 DNA: TGCAGTGCTAGAGGGCCAGTGGATTCCTACGAGCAGTACTTC.

The count of this clonotype is one. The rearrangement uses TRBV7-2 and TRBJ1-2; unclear D gene. This CDR3 region has 12 residues. Germline V CDR1 and CDR2: SGHTA, FQGNSA. V was pared by 1 base and J by 12 bases, with 12 bases between. This CDR3 is CASSLGAVEDTF. The CDR3 bases are TGTGCCAGCAGCTTAGGGGCGGTAGAGGACACCTTC.

The V call is TRBV7-9, the J call TRBJ2-2, with D possibly being TRBD2 (5 bases). Trimming took off 5 bases at V and 1 base at J, with 14 bases between the two ends. Germline loops: CDR1 SEHNR, CDR2 FQNEAQ (reference sequence). The CDR3 is 16 residues long. CDR3 loop: CASSPWEAENTGELFF. CDR3 sequence (DNA): TGTGCCAGCAGCCCGTGGGAAGCGGAGAACACCGGGGAGCTGTTTTTT.

This clonotype came up many times. This rearrangement joins TRBV9 to TRBJ1-2; the D is unclear. The germline V gene has CDR1 SGDLS and CDR2 YYNGEE. V was trimmed by 3 bases and J by 5 bases, leaving 8 bases between them. The CDR3 runs to 12 residues. CDR3: CASSALGYGYTF. DNA of the CDR3: TGTGCCAGCAGCGCCCTTGGATATGGCTACACCTTC. The full variable domain, with the rest looked up from reference TRBV9 and TRBJ1-2, is DSGVTQTPKHLITATGQRVTLRCSPRSGDLSVYWYQQSLDQGLQFLIQYYNGEERAKGNILERFSAQQFPDLHSELNLSSLELGDSALYFCASSALGYGYTFGSGTRLTVV.

The chain joins TRBV5-1 to TRBJ2-1; the match to TRBD2 covers 9 bases. Germline loops: CDR1 SGHRS, CDR2 YFSETQ. This CDR3 has 14 residues. The ends lost 1 base at V and 7 bases at J; junction bases unmatched: 3. The DNA of the CDR3 is TGCGCCAGCAGCTTGCTTAGCGGGGGAAATGAGCAGTTCTTC. Its protein is CASSLLSGGNEQFF.

The table lists this clonotype with many counts. The V call is TRBV12-3 or TRBV12-4, the J call TRBJ1-2, with D hard to call. CDR3 length equals 13 residues. The V gene lost 6 bases and the J gene lost 8 bases, with 16 bases spanning the gap. This CDR3 reads CASSPGPAGGYTF. CDR3 DNA: TGTGCCAGCAGCCCTGGCCCCGCGGGAGGCTACACCTTC.

This clonotype was detected ten times or more. The chain is built from TRBV4-1 and TRBJ2-2; TRBD1 matches at 8 bases. The V gene end was trimmed by 1 base and the J gene end by 4 bases; junction bases not matched to a gene: 5. Germline V gene data show CDR1 as MGHRA and CDR2 as YSYEKL. This CDR3 comprises 16 residues. CDR3 DNA: TGCGCCAGCAGCCAAGTCGGACAGGGACGCACCGGGGAGCTGTTTTTT. Translation: CASSQVGQGRTGELFF.

V is TRBV13 and J is TRBJ1-2, with 9 bases that match TRBD1. The V gene end was trimmed by 1 base and the J gene end by 6 bases; junction bases not matched to a gene: 6. The CDR3 is 15 residues long. Germline V lookup: CDR1 PRHDT, CDR2 FYEKMQ (reference sequence). CDR3 DNA: TGTGCCAGCAGCTTAGCTCCGGGACAGGGAGATGGCTACACCTTC. Translating gives CASSLAPGQGDGYTF.

This clonotype has ten or more counts. V and J are TRBV10-3 and TRBJ2-7; 9 nucleotides agree with TRBD1. The CDR3 consists of 15 residues. Looked up from germline, CDR1 is ENHRY and CDR2 is SYGVKD. V was pared by 3 bases and J by 3 bases, with 6 bases of the junction left unmatched. CDR3 amino acids: CAISESADRGYEQYF. CDR3 coding DNA: TGTGCCATCAGTGAATCTGCGGACAGGGGCTACGAGCAGTACTTC.

This clonotype was seen many times. The chain recombines TRBV5-1 with TRBJ2-7; 11 bases map to TRBD2. The CDR3 is made up of 17 amino acids. Trimming took 1 base from V and 0 from J; bases not matched to a gene: 6. The germline gives CDR1 SGHRS, CDR2 YFSETQ. The DNA for the CDR3 is TGCGCCAGCAGCTTGTCCCTGACTAGCGGGGACTCCTACGAGCAGTACTTC. The encoded protein is CASSLSLTSGDSYEQYF. The full variable domain, its missing parts supplied by reference TRBV5-1 and TRBJ2-7, is KAGVTQTPRYLIKTRGQQVTLSCSPISGHRSVSWYQQTPGQGLQFLFEYFSETQRNKGNFPGRFSGRQFSNSRSEMNVSTLELGDSALYLCASSLSLTSGDSYEQYFGPGTRLTVT.

This sequence joins TRBV11-3 and TRBJ2-3, with TRBD2 matching 8 bases. Germline values: CDR1 SGHNT, CDR2 YENEEA. CDR3 size: 17 residues. V dropped 3 bases and J dropped 0; count of bases not matched to a gene: 8. CDR3: CASSLGTAGASTDTQYF. The CDR3 DNA follows: TGTGCCAGCAGCTTGGGTACAGCGGGAGCTAGCACAGATACGCAGTATTTT.

This clonotype was detected only once. The rearrangement links TRBV20-1 to TRBJ2-1; 10 bases align to TRBD2. Germline assignment: CDR1 DFQATT and CDR2 SNEGSKA (reference sequence). The CDR3 extends over 18 amino acids. Unmatched junction bases numbered 13, after V lost 5 bases and J lost 0 bases. The CDR3 DNA follows: TGCAGTGCTCTTATAAGGACTAGCGGAGGTAGCTCCTACAATGAGCAGTTCTTC. Translation gives CSALIRTSGGSSYNEQFF.

A remark on this clonotype: This may arise from a read error, as a much more abundant clone is one base away. V usage is TRBV20-1 and J usage is TRBJ1-1; D might be TRBD1 (5 bases). V lost 6 bases and J lost 8, with 16 bases in between. This CDR3 has 12 amino acids. Germline loops: CDR1 DFQATT, CDR2 SNEGSKA (reference sequence). CDR3 bases: TGCAGTGCCCGCCAAGCGGGGGTCGAAGCTTTCTTT. Translating gives CSARQAGVEAFF.

The V call is TRBV20-1, the J call TRBJ2-7; perhaps TRBD1 as D (6 bases). This CDR3 is 11 amino acids long. Germline values: CDR1 DFQATT, CDR2 SNEGSKA (reference sequence). The ends were cut back, 6 bases at V and 3 bases at J, with 9 bases in the middle. In DNA, the CDR3 is TGCAGTGCCGGCAGGGGCTACGAGCAGTACTTC. Protein sequence: CSAGRGYEQYF.

This clonotype was recorded at least ten times. The gene calls are TRBV12-3 or TRBV12-4 and TRBJ1-1, with D perhaps TRBD1 (5 bases). V was cut by 3 bases and J by 0 bases, with 11 bases left in between. The CDR3 length is 15 residues. CDR3: CASSLRTRLNTEAFF. CDR3 DNA sequence: TGTGCCAGCAGTTTGAGGACAAGGCTGAACACTGAAGCTTTCTTT.

This clonotype was counted at least ten times. CDR3 sequence reads: CASSLSGTLNYGYTF. In DNA, the CDR3 is TGCGCCAGCAGCTTGTCTGGGACCCTTAACTATGGCTACACCTTC. The V and J genes are TRBV5-1 and TRBJ1-2, with a possible D match to TRBD1 (5 bases). The CDR3 is 15 residues long. Trimming stripped 1 base from V and 1 base from J, with 11 bases between. Germline V gene data show CDR1 as SGHRS and CDR2 as YFSETQ.

This clonotype has ten or more counts. The genes are TRBV7-9 and TRBJ1-1, with D perhaps matching TRBD1 (5 bases). The CDR3 is 14 amino acids. CDR1 and CDR2 from the germline V gene are SEHNR and FQNEAQ (reference sequence). Trimming shortened V by 4 bases and J by 4 bases, and 13 bases separated the two germline ends. The CDR3 coding sequence is TGTGCCAGCAGCTCGAACTCAAGGGGCACTGAAGCTTTCTTT. It translates to CASSSNSRGTEAFF. Full variable domain (missing parts from reference TRBV7-9 and TRBJ1-1): DTGVSQNPRHKITKRGQNVTFRCDPISEHNRLYWYRQTLGQGPEFLTYFQNEAQLEKSRLLSDRFSAERPKGSFSTLEIQRTEQGDSAMYLCASSSNSRGTEAFFGQGTRLTVV.

This clonotype came up many times. The chain carries TRBV5-1 and TRBJ2-7; no clear D gene. The CDR3 spans 14 residues. The germline V gene has CDR1 SGHRS and CDR2 YFSETQ. Trimming pared 4 bases from V and 1 base from J, leaving 12 bases between. This CDR3 is CASSQEAISYEQYF. CDR3 nucleotide sequence: TGCGCCAGCAGCCAGGAAGCCATTTCCTACGAGCAGTACTTC.

This clonotype was counted ten times or more. The junction departs from the called germline gene at one end, perhaps through a read error. The chain links TRBV4-1 to TRBJ2-7, with no clear D. The CDR3 runs to 13 residues. The germline V gene has CDR1 MGHRA and CDR2 YSYEKL. DNA for the CDR3: TGCGCCAGCAGCCAAGAACACCTCCTCCAGCAGTATTTC. The encoded protein is CASSQEHLLQQYF.

This clonotype has a count of ten or more. The chain links TRBV5-1 to TRBJ2-6; D is possibly TRBD1 (5 bases). The CDR3 has 15 amino acids. V was trimmed by 10 bases and J by 1 base, leaving 15 bases between them. The V gene's germline CDR1 is SGHRS and CDR2 YFSETQ. The CDR3, as DNA: TGCGCCTGCAAATTACAGGAGTCTGGGGCCAACGTCCTGACTTTC. Encoded protein: CACKLQESGANVLTF.

This clonotype came up a few times. V gene TRBV6-1 combines with J gene TRBJ1-6, with TRBD1 matching over 8 bases. Germline loops: CDR1 MNHNS, CDR2 SASEGT. Trimming took 6 bases from V and 8 from J; bases not matched to a gene: 6. The CDR3 has 14 amino acids. The CDR3 nucleotides are TGTGCCAGCAGACAGGGGGAAGTTGATTCACCCCTCCACTTT. The encoded protein is CASRQGEVDSPLHF.

There are many counts of this clonotype. This chain connects TRBV6-1 to TRBJ2-3; tentative D call: TRBD2 (6 bases). Per the germline V gene, CDR1 is MNHNS and CDR2 is SASEGT. Trimming took off 7 bases at V and 7 bases at J, with 15 bases between the two ends. The CDR3 loop spans 13 amino acids. The CDR3 here is CASTKGLQNTQYF. DNA for the CDR3: TGTGCCAGCACGAAGGGACTCCAGAATACGCAGTATTTT.

About this clonotype itself: Sequence at one end of the junction differs from germline and may be a read error. V and J are TRBV11-2 and TRBJ2-3, with D perhaps matching TRBD1 (6 bases). The CDR3 loop spans 14 amino acids. Germline CDR1 and CDR2: SGHAT and FQNNGV. The CDR3 sequence: CASSLGSEGDTRYF. CDR3 in DNA: TGTGCCAGCAGCTTAGGGAGTGAGGGGGATACGCGGTATTTT.